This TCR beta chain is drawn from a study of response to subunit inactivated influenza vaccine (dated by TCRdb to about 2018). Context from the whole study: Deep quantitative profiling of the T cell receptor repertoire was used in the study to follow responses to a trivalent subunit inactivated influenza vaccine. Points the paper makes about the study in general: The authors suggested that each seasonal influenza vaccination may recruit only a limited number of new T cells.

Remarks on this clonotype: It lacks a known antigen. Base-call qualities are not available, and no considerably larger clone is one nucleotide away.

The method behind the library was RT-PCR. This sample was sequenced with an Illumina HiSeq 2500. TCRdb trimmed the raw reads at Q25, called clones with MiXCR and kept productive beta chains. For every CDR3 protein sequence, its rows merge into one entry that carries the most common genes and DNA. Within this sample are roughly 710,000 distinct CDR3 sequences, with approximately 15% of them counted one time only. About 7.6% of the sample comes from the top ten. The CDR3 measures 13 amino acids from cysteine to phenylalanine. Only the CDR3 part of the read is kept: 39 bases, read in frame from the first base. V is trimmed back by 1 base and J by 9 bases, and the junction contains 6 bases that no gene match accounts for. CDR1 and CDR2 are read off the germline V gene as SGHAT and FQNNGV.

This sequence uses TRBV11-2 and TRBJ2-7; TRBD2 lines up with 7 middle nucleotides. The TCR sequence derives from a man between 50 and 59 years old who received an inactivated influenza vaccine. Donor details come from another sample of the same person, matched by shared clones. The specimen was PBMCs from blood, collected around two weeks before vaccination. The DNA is TGTGCCAGCAGCTTAGCGGGGGGACGGGGGCAGTACTTC. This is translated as CASSLAGGRGQYF.